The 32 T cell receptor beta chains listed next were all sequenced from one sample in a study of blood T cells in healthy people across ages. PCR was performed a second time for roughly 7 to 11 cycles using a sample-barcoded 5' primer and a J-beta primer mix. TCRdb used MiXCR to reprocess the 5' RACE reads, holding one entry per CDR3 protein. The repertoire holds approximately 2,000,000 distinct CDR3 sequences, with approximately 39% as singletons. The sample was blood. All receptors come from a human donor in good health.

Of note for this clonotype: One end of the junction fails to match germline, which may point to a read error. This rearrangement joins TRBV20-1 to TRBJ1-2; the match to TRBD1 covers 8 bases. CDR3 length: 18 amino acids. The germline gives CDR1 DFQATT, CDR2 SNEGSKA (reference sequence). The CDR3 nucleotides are TGCGGTGCCAGCAGACCCACGGGGGCAGGGGGCTTATCAGGTGGCTACACCTTC. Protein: CGASRPTGAGGLSGGYTF.

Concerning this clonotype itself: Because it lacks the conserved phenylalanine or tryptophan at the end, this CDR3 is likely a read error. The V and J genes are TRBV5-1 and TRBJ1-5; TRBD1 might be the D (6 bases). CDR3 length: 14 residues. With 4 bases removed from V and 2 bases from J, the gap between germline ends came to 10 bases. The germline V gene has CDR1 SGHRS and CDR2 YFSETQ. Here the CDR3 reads CASSPRGGNQPQHV. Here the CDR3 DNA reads TGCGCCAGCAGCCCAAGGGGGGGCAATCAGCCCCAGCATGTT.

CDR3 DNA sequence: TGTGCTAGTGGTTTGGGTCAGGGCGATACAGATACGCAGTATTTT. Translating gives CASGLGQGDTDTQYF. The rearrangement uses TRBV12-5 and TRBJ2-3, with D possibly matching TRBD1 (5 bases). From germline, CDR1 is LGHNT and CDR2 FRNRAP. Between the trimmed V and J ends, which lost 1 base and 3 bases, there was a span of 11 bases. The CDR3 runs 15 residues.

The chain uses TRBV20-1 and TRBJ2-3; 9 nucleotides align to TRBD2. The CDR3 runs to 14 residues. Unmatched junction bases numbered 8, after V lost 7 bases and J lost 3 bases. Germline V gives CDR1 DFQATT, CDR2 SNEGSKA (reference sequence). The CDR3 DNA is TGCAGTGAGCTAGCGGGGAGAGGGACAGATACGCAGTATTTT. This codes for CSELAGRGTDTQYF.

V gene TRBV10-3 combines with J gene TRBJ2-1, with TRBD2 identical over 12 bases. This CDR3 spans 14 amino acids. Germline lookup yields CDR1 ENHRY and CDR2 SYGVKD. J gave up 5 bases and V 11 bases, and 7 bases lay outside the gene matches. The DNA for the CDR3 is TGTGCCTCTCGGACTAGCGGGAACGACAATGAGCAGTTCTTC. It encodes CASRTSGNDNEQFF.

CDR3 sequence reads: CASSDPGQINNEQFF. CDR3 bases: TGTGCCAGCAGTGACCCGGGACAGATTAACAATGAGCAGTTCTTC. The V and J genes are TRBV6-1 and TRBJ2-1; 7 positions agree with TRBD1. After removal of 3 bases from V and 5 bases from J, the junction contained 7 bases not matched to a gene. This CDR3 spans 15 amino acids. CDR1 MNHNS and CDR2 SASEGT come from the germline V gene.

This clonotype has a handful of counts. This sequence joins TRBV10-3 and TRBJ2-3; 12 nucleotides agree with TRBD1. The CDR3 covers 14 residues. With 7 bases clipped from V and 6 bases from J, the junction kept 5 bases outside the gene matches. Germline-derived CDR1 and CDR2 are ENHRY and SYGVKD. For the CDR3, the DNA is TGTGCCATCACGGGGACAGGGGGCCCGGATACGCAGTATTTT. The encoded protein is CAITGTGGPDTQYF.

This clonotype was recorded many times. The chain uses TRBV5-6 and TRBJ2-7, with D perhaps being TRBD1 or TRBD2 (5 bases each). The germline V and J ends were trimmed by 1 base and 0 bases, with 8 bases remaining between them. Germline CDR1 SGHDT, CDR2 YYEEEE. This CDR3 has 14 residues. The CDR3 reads CASSLWGSSYEQYF. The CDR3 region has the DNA TGTGCCAGCAGCTTGTGGGGGAGCTCCTACGAGCAGTACTTC.

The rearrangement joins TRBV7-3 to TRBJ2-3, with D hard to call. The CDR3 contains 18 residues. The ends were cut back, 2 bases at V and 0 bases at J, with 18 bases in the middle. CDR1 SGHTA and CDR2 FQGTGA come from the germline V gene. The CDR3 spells CASSLYRMAGRSTDTQYF. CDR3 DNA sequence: TGTGCCAGCAGCTTATATCGCATGGCAGGCCGTAGCACAGATACGCAGTATTTT. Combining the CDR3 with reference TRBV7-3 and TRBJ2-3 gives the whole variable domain GAGVSQTPSNKVTEKGKYVELRCDPISGHTALYWYRQSLGQGPEFLIYFQGTGAADDSGLPNDRFFAVRPEGSVSTLKIQRTERGDSAVYLCASSLYRMAGRSTDTQYFGPGTRLTVL.

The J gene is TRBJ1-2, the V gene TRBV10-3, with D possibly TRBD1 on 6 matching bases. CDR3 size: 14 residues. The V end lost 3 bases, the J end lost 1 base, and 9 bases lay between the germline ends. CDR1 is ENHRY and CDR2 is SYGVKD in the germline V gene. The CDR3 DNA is TGTGCCATCAGTGATCCGGACAGTAACTATGGCTACACCTTC. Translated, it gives CAISDPDSNYGYTF.

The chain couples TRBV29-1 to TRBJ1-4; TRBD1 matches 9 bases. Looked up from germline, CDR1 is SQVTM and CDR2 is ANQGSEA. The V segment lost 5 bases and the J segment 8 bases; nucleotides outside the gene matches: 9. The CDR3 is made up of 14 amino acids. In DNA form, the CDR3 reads TGCAGCGTTCGAACCGGGACAGGGTACGAAAAACTGTTTTTT. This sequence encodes CSVRTGTGYEKLFF.

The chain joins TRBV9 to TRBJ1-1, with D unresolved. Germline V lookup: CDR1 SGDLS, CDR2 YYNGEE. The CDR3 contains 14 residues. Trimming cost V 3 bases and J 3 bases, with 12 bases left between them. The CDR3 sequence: CASSADNSYTEAFF. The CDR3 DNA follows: TGTGCCAGCAGCGCCGACAACAGTTACACTGAAGCTTTCTTT.

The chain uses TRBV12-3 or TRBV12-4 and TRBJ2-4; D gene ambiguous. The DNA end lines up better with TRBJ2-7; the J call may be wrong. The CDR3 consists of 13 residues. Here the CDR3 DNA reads TGTGCCAGCAGTCGAACTCCAGACTACGAGCAGTACTTC. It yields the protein CASSRTPDYEQYF.

The CDR3 protein is CASTHTYRELIYLNYGYTF. DNA of the CDR3: TGCGCCAGCACTCATACTTACAGGGAACTGATTTACCTTAACTATGGCTACACCTTC. The chain employs TRBV4-3 and TRBJ1-2; possible D gene TRBD1, 6 bases. The CDR3 has 19 residues. Germline values: CDR1 LGHNA, CDR2 YSLEER. The V and J ends lost 7 bases and 1 base respectively, with 28 bases between them.

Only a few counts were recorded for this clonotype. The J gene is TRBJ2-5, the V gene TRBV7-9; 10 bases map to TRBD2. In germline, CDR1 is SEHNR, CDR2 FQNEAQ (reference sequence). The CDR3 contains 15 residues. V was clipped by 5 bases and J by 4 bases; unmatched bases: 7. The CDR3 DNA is TGTGCCAGCAGCCAAGCGGGGGGGGTCGGAGAGACCCAGTACTTC. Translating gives CASSQAGGVGETQYF.

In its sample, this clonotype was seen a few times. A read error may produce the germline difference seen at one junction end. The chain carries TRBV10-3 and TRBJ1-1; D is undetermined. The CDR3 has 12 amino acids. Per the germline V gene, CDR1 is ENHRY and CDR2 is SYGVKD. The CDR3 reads CAIRESGDEAFF. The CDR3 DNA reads TGTGCCATCAGGGAGTCGGGTGATGAAGCTTTCTTT.

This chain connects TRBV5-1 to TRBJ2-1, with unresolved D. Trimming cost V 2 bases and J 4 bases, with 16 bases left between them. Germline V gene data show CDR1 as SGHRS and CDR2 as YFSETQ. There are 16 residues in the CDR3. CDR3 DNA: TGCGCCAGCAGCTTAGGCTGGCGCGGAAGTTACAATGAGCAGTTCTTC. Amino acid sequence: CASSLGWRGSYNEQFF.

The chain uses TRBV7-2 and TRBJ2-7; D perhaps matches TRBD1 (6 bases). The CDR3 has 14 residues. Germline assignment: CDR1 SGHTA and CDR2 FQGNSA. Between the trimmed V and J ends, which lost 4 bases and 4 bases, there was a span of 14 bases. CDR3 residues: CASSSHRGSYEQYV. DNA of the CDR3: TGTGCCAGCAGCTCACATAGGGGGTCTTACGAGCAGTACGTC.

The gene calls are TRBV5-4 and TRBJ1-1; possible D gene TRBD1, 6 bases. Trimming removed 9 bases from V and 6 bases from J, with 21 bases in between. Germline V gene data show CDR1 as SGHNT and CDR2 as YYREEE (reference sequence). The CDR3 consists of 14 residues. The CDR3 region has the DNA TGTGCCACTCTACCCGACAGGAACTGGGCTGAAGCTTTCTTT. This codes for CATLPDRNWAEAFF.

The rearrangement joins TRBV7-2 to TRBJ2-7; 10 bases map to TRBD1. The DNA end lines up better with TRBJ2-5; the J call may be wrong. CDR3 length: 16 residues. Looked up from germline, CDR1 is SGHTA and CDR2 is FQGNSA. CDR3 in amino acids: CASSLVGQGVGETQYF. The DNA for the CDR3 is TGTGCCAGCAGCTTAGTAGGACAGGGGGTAGGAGAGACCCAGTACTTC.

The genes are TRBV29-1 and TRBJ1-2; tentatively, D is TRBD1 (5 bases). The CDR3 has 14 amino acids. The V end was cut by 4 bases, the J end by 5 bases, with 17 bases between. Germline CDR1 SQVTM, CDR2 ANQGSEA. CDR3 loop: CSVGVGADDYGYTF. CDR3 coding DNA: TGCAGCGTTGGGGTTGGGGCGGACGATTATGGCTACACCTTC.

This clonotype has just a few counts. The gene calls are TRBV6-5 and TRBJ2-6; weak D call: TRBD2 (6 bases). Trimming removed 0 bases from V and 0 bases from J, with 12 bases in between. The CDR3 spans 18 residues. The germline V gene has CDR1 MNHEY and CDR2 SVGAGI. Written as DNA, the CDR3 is TGTGCCAGCAGTTACTCGGGGACTGGCTACTCTGGGGCCAACGTCCTGACTTTC. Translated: CASSYSGTGYSGANVLTF.

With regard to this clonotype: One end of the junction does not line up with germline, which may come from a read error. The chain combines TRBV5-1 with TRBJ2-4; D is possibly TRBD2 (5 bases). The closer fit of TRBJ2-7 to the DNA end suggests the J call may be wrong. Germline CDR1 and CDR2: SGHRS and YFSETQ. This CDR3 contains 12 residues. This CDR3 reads CAGSLGSNEQYF. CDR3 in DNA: TGCGCCGGCAGCTTGGGGAGTAACGAGCAGTACTTC.

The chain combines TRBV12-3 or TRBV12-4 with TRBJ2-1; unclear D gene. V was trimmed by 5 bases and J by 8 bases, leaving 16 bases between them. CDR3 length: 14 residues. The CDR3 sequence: CASSGFFGGDEQFF. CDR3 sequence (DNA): TGTGCCAGCAGTGGATTCTTCGGCGGCGATGAGCAGTTCTTC.

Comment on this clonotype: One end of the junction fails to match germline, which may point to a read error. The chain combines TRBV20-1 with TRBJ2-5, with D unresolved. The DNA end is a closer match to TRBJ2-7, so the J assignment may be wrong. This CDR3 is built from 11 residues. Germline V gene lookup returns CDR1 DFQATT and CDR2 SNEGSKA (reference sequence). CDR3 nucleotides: TGCGGTGCTGCCGGGCAGTTCGAGCAGTACTTC. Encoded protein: CGAAGQFEQYF.

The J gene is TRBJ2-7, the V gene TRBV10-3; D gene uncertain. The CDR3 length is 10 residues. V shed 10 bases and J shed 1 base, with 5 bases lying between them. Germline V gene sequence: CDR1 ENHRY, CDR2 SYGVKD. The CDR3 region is CATSSYEQYF. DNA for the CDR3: TGTGCCACCTCATCCTACGAGCAGTACTTC.

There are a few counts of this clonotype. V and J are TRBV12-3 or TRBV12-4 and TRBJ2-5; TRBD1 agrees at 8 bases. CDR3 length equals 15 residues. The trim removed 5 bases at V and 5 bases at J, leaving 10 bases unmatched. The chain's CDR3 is CASSSHDRGRETQYF. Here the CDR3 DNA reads TGTGCCAGCAGTAGCCACGACAGGGGACGCGAGACCCAGTACTTC.

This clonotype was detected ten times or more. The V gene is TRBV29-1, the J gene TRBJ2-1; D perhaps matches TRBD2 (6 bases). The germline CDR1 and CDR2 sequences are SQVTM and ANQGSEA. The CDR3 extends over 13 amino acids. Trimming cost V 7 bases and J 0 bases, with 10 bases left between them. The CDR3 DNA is TGCAGCGGTTCGACTAGCTCCTACAATGAGCAGTTCTTC. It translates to CSGSTSSYNEQFF.

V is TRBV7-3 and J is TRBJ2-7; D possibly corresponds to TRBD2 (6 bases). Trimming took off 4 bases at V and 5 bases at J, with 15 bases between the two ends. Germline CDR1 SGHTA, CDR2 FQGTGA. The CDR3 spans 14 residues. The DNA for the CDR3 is TGTGCCAGCAGCTCGACTAGTTCTTCAGACGAGCAGTACTTC. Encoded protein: CASSSTSSSDEQYF.

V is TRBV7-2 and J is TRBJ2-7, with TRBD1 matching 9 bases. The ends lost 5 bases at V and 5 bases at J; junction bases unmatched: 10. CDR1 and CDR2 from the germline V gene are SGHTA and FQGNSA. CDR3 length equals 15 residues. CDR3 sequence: CASSPSGTGNNEQYF. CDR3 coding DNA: TGTGCCAGCAGCCCCTCCGGGACAGGGAACAACGAGCAGTACTTC.

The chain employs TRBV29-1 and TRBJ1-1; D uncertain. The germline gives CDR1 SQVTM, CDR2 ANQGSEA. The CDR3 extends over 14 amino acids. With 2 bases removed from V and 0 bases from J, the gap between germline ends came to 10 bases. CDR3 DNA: TGCAGCGTTGAAATTGTAGGAGTGAACACTGAAGCTTTCTTT. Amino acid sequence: CSVEIVGVNTEAFF.

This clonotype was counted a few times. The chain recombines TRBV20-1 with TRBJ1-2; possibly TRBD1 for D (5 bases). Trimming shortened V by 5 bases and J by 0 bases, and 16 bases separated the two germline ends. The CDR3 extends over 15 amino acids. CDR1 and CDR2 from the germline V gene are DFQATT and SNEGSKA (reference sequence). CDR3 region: CSAPPDSPSNYGYTF. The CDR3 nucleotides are TGCAGTGCTCCACCCGACAGTCCCTCTAACTATGGCTACACCTTC.